The clone carrying this TCR beta chain was found a few times. The CDR3 is 13 residues long. Trimming at V came to 6 bases and at J to 8 bases, leaving 9 bases not matched to a gene. CDR1 SGHTA and CDR2 FQGTGA come from the germline V gene. The data originate from a study of blood T cell repertoires in COVID-19. The table came from immunoSEQ multiplex PCR; TCRdb's copy has only in-frame clones and leaves some out. This sample has about 130,000 clones, with around 87% found just once. Sequenced material: peripheral blood. This TCR was recovered from a woman aged 55-69 years with acute or convalescent COVID-19. V usage is TRBV7-3 and J usage is TRBJ1-2, with TRBD1 identical over 7 bases. The CDR3 protein is CASRPDRESGYTF. The CDR3 DNA is TGTGCCAGCAGGCCAGACAGGGAGTCAGGCTACACCTTC.